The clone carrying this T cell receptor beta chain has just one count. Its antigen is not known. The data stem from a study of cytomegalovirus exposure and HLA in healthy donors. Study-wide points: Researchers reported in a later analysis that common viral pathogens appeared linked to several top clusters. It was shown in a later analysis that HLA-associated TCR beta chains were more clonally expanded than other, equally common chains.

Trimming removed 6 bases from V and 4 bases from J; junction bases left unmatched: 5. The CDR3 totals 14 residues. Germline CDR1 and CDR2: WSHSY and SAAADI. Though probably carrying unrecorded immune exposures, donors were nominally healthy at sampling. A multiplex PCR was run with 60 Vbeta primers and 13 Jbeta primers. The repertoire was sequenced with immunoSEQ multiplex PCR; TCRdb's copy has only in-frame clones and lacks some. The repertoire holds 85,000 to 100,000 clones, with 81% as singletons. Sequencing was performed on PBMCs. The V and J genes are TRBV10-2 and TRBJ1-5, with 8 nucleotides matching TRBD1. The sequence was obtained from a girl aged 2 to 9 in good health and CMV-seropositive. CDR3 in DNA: TGCGCCAGCAGGGGGACAGGTCGGAATCAGCCCCAGCATTTT. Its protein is CASRGTGRNQPQHF.